This TCR beta chain was captured in a study of tumor-infiltrating lymphocytes in primary liver carcinoma. Study overall: Subjects presented with primary liver carcinoma managed by surgical resection. Study results and limitations: A significantly higher top-250-clone fraction was recorded for tumors than for blood (p = 0.039). Since the samples were bulk and unsorted, the CD4+ and CD8+ repertoires were not compared.

Total RNA amounting to 450 to 550 ng was the source from which TCR beta cDNA was made with a constant-region primer. Three-round nested multiplex PCR performed with slightly modified ARM-PCR produced the TCR beta libraries. Researchers ran the first two PCR rounds for around 10 cycles each with TRBV1-TRBV30 forward primers and a C-beta reverse primer. TCRdb reprocessed the multiplex PCR reads with MiXCR, giving one entry per CDR3 protein. This sample has about 310,000 distinct CDR3 sequences, with approximately 58% found just once. Researchers drew blood RNA from unsorted whole blood and extracted germline DNA as well. Roughly 3.7 milliliters of peripheral blood were gathered ahead of the operation. Germline CDR1 is MGHRA and CDR2 is YSYEKL. There are 16 residues in the CDR3. About this clonotype itself: Antigen: not known. Compared with germline, one end of the junction differs, possibly owing to a read error.

The sequence was obtained from a woman in her thirties with primary liver carcinoma and hepatitis B virus infection. Material for sequencing was peripheral blood. The chain employs TRBV4-1 and TRBJ2-3, with 12 positions matching TRBD2. CDR3 protein: CASSQDMTSGSNTQCF. The CDR3 coding sequence is TGCGCCAGCAGCCAAGATATGACTAGCGGGAGCAATACGCAGTGTTTT.